The source of this TCR beta chain is a study of T cells after yellow fever vaccination. CDR1 SGHRS and CDR2 YFSETQ come from the germline V gene. Germline trimming cut 0 bases from V and 1 base from J; bases unmatched to any gene: 1. The CDR3 consists of 16 residues. In its sample, this clonotype was seen many times. TCRdb processed the 5' RACE reads anew with MiXCR; each CDR3 protein has one entry. The sample consists of some 32,000 distinct CDR3 sequences, 6.5% to 8.5% of them appearing once. The rearrangement joins TRBV5-1 to TRBJ2-2; 9 bases agree with TRBD2. The source was PBMCs, either bulk or a sorted T-cell subset (CD4+, CD8+, memory, or dextramer-sorted; not recorded which), collected on the day of the first yellow fever vaccination. This receptor was taken from a man aged 18 to 35 who received the YFV17D yellow fever vaccine. Here the CDR3 DNA reads TGCGCCAGCAGCTTGGGACTAGCGGAGAACACCGGGGAGCTGTTTTTT. It yields the protein CASSLGLAENTGELFF.